This T cell receptor beta chain was found in a study of radiotherapy plus CTLA-4 blockade in lung cancer. Study summary: Among enrolled patients, 15% to 20% responded and around 30% achieved disease control. Study-wide results and limits: Among reported predictors of response, early blood T cell clone dynamics with interferon-beta performed best.

It was focal radiation plus CTLA-4 blockade with ipilimumab that patients with chemo-refractory metastatic non-small-cell lung cancer received. The table came from immunoSEQ multiplex PCR; TCRdb's copy has only in-frame clones and leaves some out. The data show about 110,000 clones, more than 65% seen once. A word on this clone: The antigen is unknown.

The source was peripheral blood, collected from a patient treated with radiotherapy plus ipilimumab. This clonotype was sampled from a human donor with non-small cell lung cancer that progressed on radiotherapy plus ipilimumab. Some clones in this sample may be carry-over from other donors' samples.

Here the CDR3 reads CASSGQVNTEAFF. CDR3 sequence (DNA): TGCGCCAGCAGCGGACAGGTGAACACTGAAGCTTTCTTT. This chain uses TRBV10-2 with TRBJ1-1, with 7 nucleotides matching TRBD1. The V segment lost 6 bases and the J segment 0 bases; nucleotides outside the gene matches: 1. Germline values: CDR1 WSHSY, CDR2 SAAADI. CDR3 length: 13 amino acids.